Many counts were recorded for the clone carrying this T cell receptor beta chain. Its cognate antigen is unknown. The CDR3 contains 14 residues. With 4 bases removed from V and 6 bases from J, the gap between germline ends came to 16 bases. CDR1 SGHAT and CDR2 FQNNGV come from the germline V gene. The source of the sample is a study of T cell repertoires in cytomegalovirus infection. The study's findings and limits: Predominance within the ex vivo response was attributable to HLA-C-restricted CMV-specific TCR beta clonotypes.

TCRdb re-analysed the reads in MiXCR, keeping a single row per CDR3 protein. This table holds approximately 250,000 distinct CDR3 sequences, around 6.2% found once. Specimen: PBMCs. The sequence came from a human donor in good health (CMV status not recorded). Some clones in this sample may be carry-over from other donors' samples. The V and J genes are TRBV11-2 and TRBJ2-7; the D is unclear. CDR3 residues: CASSSPGLGREQYF. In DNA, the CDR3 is TGTGCCAGCAGCTCTCCGGGTCTTGGACGCGAGCAGTACTTC.